A selection of T cell receptor beta chains follows, all from one sample in a study of Graves' ophthalmopathy and Graves' hyperthyroidism. In TCRdb, the multiplex PCR reads were re-called with MiXCR into one record per CDR3 protein. This repertoire shows about 410,000 distinct CDR3 sequences, around 16% found once; its top ten account for 1.5% to 2%. Sequencing was carried out using peripheral blood. These TCRs come from a young woman with Graves' ophthalmopathy. Each CDR3 is given with its conserved first and last residue. Fields, in order: D gene, clone size, V gene, J gene, CDR3 protein, CDR3 DNA. A D gene is named only where the DNA matches it firmly. Some rows have no size entry. The others give once, few or many, or a class for an expanded clone.

>NA|many|TRBV7-8|TRBJ2-5
CASSPGAEWTQYF
TGTGCCAGCAGCCCGGGCGCAGAGTGGACCCAGTACTTC
>NA|many|TRBV5-1|TRBJ2-7
CASSAQGTFYEQYF
TGCGCCAGCAGCGCCCAGGGTACCTTCTACGAGCAGTACTTC
>TRBD2|many|TRBV6-1|TRBJ2-7
CASSEGTSGSYEQYF
TGTGCCAGCAGTGAAGGGACTAGCGGGAGCTACGAGCAGTACTTC
>NA|many|TRBV7-2|TRBJ2-7
CASSLGTVGTYEQYF
TGTGCCAGCAGCTTAGGGACGGTGGGGACCTACGAGCAGTACTTC
>NA|many|TRBV12-3/TRBV12-4|TRBJ1-3
CASISSGNTIYF
TGTGCCAGCATTTCTTCTGGAAACACCATATATTTT
>TRBD1|many|TRBV4-1|TRBJ2-7
CASSQVWSTGASYEQYF
TGCGCCAGCAGCCAAGTATGGTCTACAGGGGCCTCCTACGAGCAGTACTTC
>TRBD1|many|TRBV5-1|TRBJ1-1
CASSIAGGSGTEAFF
TGCGCCAGCAGCATCGCAGGGGGATCCGGCACTGAAGCTTTCTTT
>NA|few|TRBV24-1|TRBJ2-5
CATSDLGTLETQYF
TGTGCCACCAGTGATTTAGGGACACTAGAGACCCAGTACTTC
>TRBD1|many|TRBV12-3/TRBV12-4|TRBJ2-7
CASKQITGGYEQYF
TGTGCCAGCAAACAAATTACAGGGGGCTACGAGCAGTACTTC
>TRBD1|NA|TRBV28|TRBJ2-7
CASSLEAGGYEQYF
TGTGCCAGCAGTCTTGAGGCAGGGGGTTACGAGCAGTACTTC
>NA|many|TRBV28|TRBJ2-5
CASTVVVGAWETQYF
TGTGCCAGCACCGTTGTGGTAGGGGCATGGGAGACCCAGTACTTC
>NA|many|TRBV7-9|TRBJ1-1
CASSLPASEAFF
TGTGCCAGCAGCTTACCGGCCTCTGAAGCTTTCTTT
>TRBD1|NA|TRBV6-5|TRBJ1-2
CASSSTPGQNYGYTF
TGTGCCAGCAGCTCTACTCCGGGACAGAACTATGGCTACACCTTC
>NA|many|TRBV7-6|TRBJ2-7
CASSLSPGLASYEQYF
TGTGCCAGCAGCTTATCCCCTGGACTCGCCTCCTACGAGCAGTACTTC
>NA|many|TRBV27|TRBJ1-1
CASSRFSGTLTEAFF
TGTGCCAGCAGTAGGTTTTCAGGTACACTAACTGAAGCTTTCTTT
>NA|many|TRBV15|TRBJ1-1
CATSRDIGRGEAFF
TGTGCCACCAGCAGAGATATCGGCAGGGGCGAAGCTTTCTTT
>TRBD1|many|TRBV28|TRBJ2-4
CASEGQFNAKNIQYF
TGTGCCAGCGAGGGACAGTTTAACGCCAAAAACATTCAGTACTTC
>TRBD1|many|TRBV30|TRBJ1-1
CAWQGGTANTEAFF
TGTGCCTGGCAGGGCGGGACAGCTAACACTGAAGCTTTCTTT
>NA|many|TRBV5-8|TRBJ2-4
CASSPGAYIQYF
TGTGCCAGCAGCCCTGGGGCTTACATTCAGTACTTC
>NA|many|TRBV11-2|TRBJ1-1
CASSRFDRLNTEAFF
TGTGCCAGCAGCCGATTTGACAGACTGAACACTGAAGCTTTCTTT
>NA|NA|TRBV27|TRBJ1-1
CATSGPNTEAFF
TGTGCCACCAGTGGCCCGAACACTGAAGCTTTCTTT
>NA|many|TRBV7-9|TRBJ1-5
CASSFFNQPQHF
TGTGCCAGCAGCTTCTTCAATCAGCCCCAGCATTTT
>TRBD2|NA|TRBV28|TRBJ2-5
CVSSFPSGEQETQYF
TGTGTCAGCAGTTTTCCTAGCGGAGAGCAAGAGACCCAGTACTTC
>NA|many|TRBV6-1|TRBJ2-2
CASSPTANTGELFF
TGTGCCAGCAGCCCCACAGCGAACACCGGGGAGCTGTTTTTT
>NA|many|TRBV24-1|TRBJ1-1
CATRRQTNTEAFF
TGTGCCACCAGGAGACAGACTAACACTGAAGCTTTCTTT
>TRBD2|many|TRBV5-1|TRBJ2-2
CASSPGGETGELFF
TGCGCCAGCAGCCCTGGGGGGGAAACCGGGGAGCTGTTTTTT
>TRBD1|NA|TRBV6-5|TRBJ1-3
CASSSGQAGRNTIYF
TGTGCCAGCAGTTCGGGACAGGCGGGCAGAAACACCATATATTTT
>TRBD1|few|TRBV5-1|TRBJ2-2
CASSLTGGPRELFF
TGCGCCAGCAGCCTGACAGGGGGCCCCAGGGAGCTGTTTTTT
>NA|many|TRBV19|TRBJ2-2
CASSQTGITGELFF
TGTGCCAGCTCTCAGACCGGCATAACCGGGGAGCTGTTTTTT
>TRBD1|few|TRBV12-3/TRBV12-4|TRBJ1-5
CASSPGTGALYSNQPQHF
TGTGCCAGCAGTCCGGGGACAGGGGCGTTGTATAGCAATCAGCCCCAGCATTTT
>NA|few|TRBV7-3|TRBJ2-2
CASSLGGTALHGELFF
TGTGCCAGCAGCTTAGGGGGGACGGCCCTCCACGGGGAGCTGTTTTTT